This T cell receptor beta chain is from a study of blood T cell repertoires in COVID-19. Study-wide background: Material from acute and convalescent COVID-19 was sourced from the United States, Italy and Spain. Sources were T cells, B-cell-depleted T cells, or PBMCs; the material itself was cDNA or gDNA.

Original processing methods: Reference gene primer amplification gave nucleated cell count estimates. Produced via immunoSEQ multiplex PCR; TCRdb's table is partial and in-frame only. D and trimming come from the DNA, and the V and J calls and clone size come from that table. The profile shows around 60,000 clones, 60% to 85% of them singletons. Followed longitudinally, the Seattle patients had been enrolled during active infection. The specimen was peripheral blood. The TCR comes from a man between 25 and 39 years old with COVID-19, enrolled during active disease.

This CDR3 reads CASSFRGERSPLHF. CDR3 nucleotides: TGTGCCAGCAGTTTCAGGGGGGAACGTTCACCCCTCCACTTT. The rearrangement joins TRBV27 to TRBJ1-6; 7 nucleotides match TRBD1. V lost 3 bases, J lost 9 bases, and 5 bases stayed unmatched. The CDR3 contains 14 residues. Germline V gives CDR1 MNHEY, CDR2 SMNVEV (reference sequence).